A single sample gave rise to the 32 T cell receptor beta chains below, sequenced in a study of early T cells in non-severe SARS-CoV-2 infection. One entry per CDR3 protein, called by TCRdb with MiXCR from the 5' RACE reads. The table lists 75,000 to 100,000 distinct CDR3 sequences, 11% to 15% of them singletons. The source material was whole blood. The receptors shown here come from an adult who was a healthcare worker with PCR-confirmed SARS-CoV-2 infection or an uninfected control (not recorded which).

This clonotype was seen a handful of times. This chain links TRBV7-8 with TRBJ1-1; D is ambiguous. The V and J ends lost 8 bases and 5 bases respectively, with 18 bases between them. The CDR3 has 14 residues. Germline V gene lookup returns CDR1 SGHVS and CDR2 FQNEAQ. The CDR3 loop reads CASGRRLEGTEAFF. The DNA of the CDR3 is TGTGCCAGCGGGCGACGACTAGAGGGTACTGAAGCTTTCTTT.

This clonotype was observed a few times. This chain links TRBV16 with TRBJ1-2, with D possibly TRBD1 on 5 matching bases. Trimming took off 4 bases at V and 2 bases at J, with 5 bases between the two ends. The CDR3 is 12 amino acids. The germline V gene has CDR1 KGHSY and CDR2 FQNENV. The CDR3 spells CASSRGNYGYTF. CDR3 coding DNA: TGTGCCAGCAGCCGGGGGAACTATGGCTACACCTTC.

This clonotype occurred a few times. The V and J genes are TRBV15 and TRBJ2-7, with D perhaps matching TRBD2 (5 bases). Trimming took 0 bases from V and 2 from J, leaving 8 bases between them. Germline CDR1 is LNHNV and CDR2 is YYDKDF (reference sequence). This CDR3 has 14 amino acids. The CDR3 region has the DNA TGTGCCACCAGCAGAGAGAGGGCAACCTACGAGCAGTACTTC. Translated, it gives CATSRERATYEQYF.

This clonotype was observed at least ten times. This chain connects TRBV20-1 to TRBJ1-1; a possible D gene is TRBD1 (6 bases). This CDR3 region has 15 residues. CDR1 DFQATT and CDR2 SNEGSKA come from the germline V gene (reference sequence). V lost 3 bases to trimming and J lost 3 bases, with 17 bases between them. The CDR3 bases are TGCAGTGCTAGTCGTTACGGGGGGCGGGACACTGAAGCTTTCTTT. Translated: CSASRYGGRDTEAFF.

This clonotype was seen a few times. This chain links TRBV6-6 with TRBJ1-4, with D maybe TRBD1 (5 bases). The CDR3 is 14 residues long. Germline CDR1 and CDR2: MNHNY and SVGAGI (reference sequence). The ends were cut back, 6 bases at V and 5 bases at J, with 13 bases in the middle. CDR3 bases: TGTGCCAGCAGGACTCCCGGGGGGAATGAAAAACTGTTTTTT. Translated: CASRTPGGNEKLFF.

The chain is built from TRBV7-6 and TRBJ2-7, with TRBD1 matching over 9 bases. Germline assignment: CDR1 SGHVS and CDR2 FNYEAQ. V shed 5 bases and J 5 bases; nucleotides not matched to a gene: 10. This CDR3 is 15 amino acids long. The CDR3 DNA is TGTGCCAGCAGCCAGGGGACAGGGATCAGGGACGAGCAGTACTTC. Protein sequence: CASSQGTGIRDEQYF.

This clonotype was recorded a few times. V gene TRBV12-3 or TRBV12-4 combines with J gene TRBJ2-2; no definite D call. This CDR3 has 14 residues. Between the trimmed V and J ends, which lost 2 bases and 1 base, there was a span of 5 bases. The CDR3 nucleotides are TGTGCCAGCAGTTTACTTGGGAACACCGGGGAGCTGTTTTTT. Protein product: CASSLLGNTGELFF.

The gene calls are TRBV11-2 and TRBJ2-2; no definite D call. This CDR3 region has 14 residues. The germline gives CDR1 SGHAT, CDR2 FQNNGV. V dropped 1 base and J dropped 1 base, with 4 bases sitting between them. CDR3 amino acids: CASSLARNTGELFF. CDR3 nucleotides: TGTGCCAGCAGCTTAGCCAGGAACACCGGGGAGCTGTTTTTT.

The chain has TRBV11-2 and TRBJ2-2, with 11 bases lining up with TRBD2. V gave up 5 bases and J gave up 4 bases; unmatched junction bases: 6. The CDR3 is 16 residues long. Germline V gene lookup returns CDR1 SGHAT and CDR2 FQNNGV. Here the CDR3 reads CASSRTSGGITGELFF. The DNA of the CDR3 is TGTGCCAGCAGCCGAACTAGCGGGGGCATCACCGGGGAGCTGTTTTTT.

The chain combines TRBV28 with TRBJ2-7, with a weak D call TRBD2 (7 bases). Per germline, CDR1 MDHEN and CDR2 SYDVKM. The CDR3 is made up of 12 amino acids. Trimming took off 7 bases at V and 6 bases at J, with 13 bases between the two ends. CDR3 bases: TGTGCCAGCAAGCGGGACAATCGCGAGCAGTACTTC. This gives the protein CASKRDNREQYF.

The chain links TRBV6-1 to TRBJ1-1; 12 nucleotides line up with TRBD1. With 6 bases clipped from V and 1 base from J, the junction kept 12 bases outside the gene matches. This CDR3 has 18 residues. Per germline, CDR1 MNHNS and CDR2 SASEGT. In DNA form, the CDR3 reads TGTGCCAGCAGCCCGGGACAGGGGGCCGTTTTGGGGAACACTGAAGCTTTCTTT. Its protein product is CASSPGQGAVLGNTEAFF.

The table lists this clonotype with a few counts. The CDR3 protein is CSVPGQGAYEQYF. The CDR3 coding sequence is TGCAGCGTACCGGGACAGGGGGCTTACGAGCAGTACTTC. The chain joins TRBV29-1 to TRBJ2-7, with 12 positions matching TRBD1. CDR1 and CDR2 (germline): SQVTM, ANQGSEA. V was pared by 6 bases and J by 4 bases, with 4 bases of the junction left unmatched. This CDR3 contains 13 residues.

This clonotype was detected ten times or more. The V and J genes are TRBV6-6 and TRBJ1-1; D gene ambiguous. The germline V gene has CDR1 MNHNY and CDR2 SVGAGI (reference sequence). The CDR3 contains 13 residues. Deletions cut 2 bases from V and 1 base from J, with 5 bases between. CDR3 amino acids: CASSYAKNTEAFF. Here the CDR3 DNA reads TGTGCCAGCAGTTACGCCAAGAACACTGAAGCTTTCTTT.

This clonotype was picked up a small number of times. V usage is TRBV4-3 and J usage is TRBJ2-3; TRBD1 or TRBD2 may be the D gene (5 bases each). In germline, CDR1 is LGHNA, CDR2 YSLEER. The CDR3 has 17 amino acids. V lost 2 bases, J lost 4 bases, and 19 bases lay in between. The CDR3 nucleotides are TGCGCCAGCAGCCAAAGTTACGGGGTCGTGGGGCCAGATACGCAGTATTTT. Translation: CASSQSYGVVGPDTQYF.

This clonotype has only a few counts. V gene TRBV28 combines with J gene TRBJ2-3; D might be TRBD2 (6 bases). The CDR3 is 14 residues long. The germline V gene has CDR1 MDHEN and CDR2 SYDVKM. The germline V and J ends were trimmed by 8 bases and 1 base, with 13 bases remaining between them. The CDR3 reads CASRRRGRTDTQYF. CDR3 bases: TGTGCCAGCCGTAGGAGGGGACGCACAGATACGCAGTATTTT.

This clonotype was seen at least ten times. The chain couples TRBV11-2 to TRBJ2-2; 7 bases fit TRBD1. This CDR3 comprises 18 residues. After removal of 2 bases from V and 0 bases from J, the junction contained 9 bases not matched to a gene. Germline loops: CDR1 SGHAT, CDR2 FQNNGV. The CDR3 DNA reads TGTGCCAGCAGCTTATCCCTCCGGCAGGGGGCGAACACCGGGGAGCTGTTTTTT. Translation: CASSLSLRQGANTGELFF.

J is TRBJ2-3 and V is TRBV27; 8 positions agree with TRBD2. CDR3 length equals 17 residues. Germline V gene data show CDR1 as MNHEY and CDR2 as SMNVEV (reference sequence). With V trimmed by 5 bases and J by 2 bases, 12 bases remained unmatched. Here the CDR3 reads CASSPIPGGGYTDTQYF. The CDR3 nucleotides are TGTGCCAGCAGTCCAATCCCGGGCGGGGGGTACACAGATACGCAGTATTTT.

Only a few counts were recorded for this clonotype. The chain recombines TRBV9 with TRBJ2-7; 8 nucleotides match TRBD2. Germline loops: CDR1 SGDLS, CDR2 YYNGEE. V shed 4 bases and J 3 bases; nucleotides not matched to a gene: 6. The CDR3 has 14 amino acids. The CDR3 spells CASSPSGGFYEQYF. CDR3 sequence (DNA): TGTGCCAGCAGCCCGAGCGGGGGCTTCTACGAGCAGTACTTC.

This clonotype is a singleton in its sample. The chain employs TRBV30 and TRBJ1-2; 8 bases map to TRBD1. V shed 1 base, J shed 6 bases, and the junction held 1 base outside the gene matches. Germline V gives CDR1 GTSNPN, CDR2 SVGIG (reference sequence). The CDR3 extends over 12 amino acids. This CDR3 is CAWSGTGNGYTF. CDR3 DNA sequence: TGTGCCTGGAGTGGGACAGGGAATGGCTACACCTTC. Supplemented by reference TRBV30 and TRBJ1-2, the full variable domain reads SQTIHQWPATLVQPVGSPLSLECTVEGTSNPNLYWYRQAAGRGLQLLFYSVGIGQISSEVPQNLSASRPQDRQFILSSKKLLLSDSGFYLCAWSGTGNGYTFGSGTRLTVV.

By proportion, this clonotype is medium-sized (0.01 to 0.1%). The chain employs TRBV5-1 and TRBJ2-3; 11 bases are shared with TRBD2. After removal of 4 bases from V and 2 bases from J, the junction contained 12 bases not matched to a gene. CDR1 and CDR2 from the germline V gene are SGHRS and YFSETQ. The CDR3 is made up of 18 amino acids. The CDR3 coding sequence is TGCGCCAGCAGCCTGAGACTAGCGGGAAGGTTTTACACAGATACGCAGTATTTT. Its protein product is CASSLRLAGRFYTDTQYF.

The sample holds a few counts of this clonotype. V is TRBV5-1 and J is TRBJ1-6; D not certain. The germline gives CDR1 SGHRS, CDR2 YFSETQ. The CDR3 runs 14 residues. Between the trimmed V and J ends, which lost 4 bases and 7 bases, there was a span of 12 bases. The CDR3 coding sequence is TGCGCCAGCAGCGAAGGTGACGGAAATTCACCCCTCCACTTT. As protein: CASSEGDGNSPLHF.

This clonotype showed up just a few times. The V gene is TRBV12-3 or TRBV12-4, the J gene TRBJ2-5; the match to TRBD1 covers 8 bases. The CDR3 runs to 15 residues. The J segment lost 4 bases and the V segment lost 5 bases, leaving 9 bases of the junction unmatched. The chain's CDR3 is CASSKGGQGVETQYF. In nucleotides, the CDR3 is TGTGCCAGCAGTAAAGGCGGACAGGGAGTAGAGACCCAGTACTTC.

This rearrangement joins TRBV12-3 or TRBV12-4 to TRBJ2-7, with D perhaps TRBD1 or TRBD2 (5 bases each). The CDR3 totals 15 residues. V gave up 6 bases and J gave up 4 bases, with 19 bases separating them. The CDR3 protein is CASSVGRIDKYEQYF. The CDR3 DNA is TGTGCCAGCAGCGTGGGACGGATAGATAAGTACGAGCAGTACTTC.

This chain joins TRBV5-1 and TRBJ1-4; 7 bases are shared with TRBD1. CDR1 is SGHRS and CDR2 is YFSETQ in the germline V gene. The CDR3 consists of 13 residues. V gave up 4 bases and J gave up 10 bases; unmatched junction bases: 7. The CDR3 is CASSVDRAGKLFF. CDR3 DNA: TGCGCCAGCAGCGTAGACAGGGCGGGAAAACTGTTTTTT.

The rearrangement links TRBV6-4 to TRBJ2-1; 7 nucleotides line up with TRBD1. J gave up 6 bases and V 6 bases, and 2 bases lay outside the gene matches. Germline V gene sequence: CDR1 MRHNA, CDR2 SNTAGT. The CDR3 totals 12 residues. Here the CDR3 reads CASRNRGNEQFF. The CDR3 DNA is TGTGCCAGCAGAAACAGGGGCAATGAGCAGTTCTTC.

This clonotype has a handful of counts. The CDR3 DNA reads TGTGCCAGCAGCTCCCGGACAGGGGACGCTGGAAACACCATATATTTT. Translated: CASSSRTGDAGNTIYF. The chain has TRBV7-2 and TRBJ1-3; TRBD1 matches 9 bases. In germline, CDR1 is SGHTA, CDR2 FQGNSA. V dropped 4 bases and J dropped 2; count of bases not matched to a gene: 6. This CDR3 contains 16 residues.

The CDR3 DNA sequence: TGTGCCAGCAGCCAAGATGAACTGAAGCAGTTCTTC. Residues: CASSQDELKQFF. The J gene is TRBJ2-1, the V gene TRBV3-1; D is undetermined. V dropped 0 bases and J dropped 11 bases, with 8 bases sitting between them. The CDR3 covers 12 residues. Looked up from germline, CDR1 is LGHDT and CDR2 is YNNKEL (reference sequence).

This clonotype was detected a few times. The chain combines TRBV19 with TRBJ2-1; D is unresolved. This CDR3 is 15 amino acids long. CDR1 LNHDA and CDR2 SQIVND come from the germline V gene (reference sequence). V lost 0 bases to trimming and J lost 1 base, with 7 bases between them. The CDR3 region is CASSIENHSYNEQFF. CDR3 sequence (DNA): TGTGCCAGTAGTATAGAAAACCATTCCTACAATGAGCAGTTCTTC. Drawing the rest from reference TRBV19 and TRBJ2-1, the complete variable domain is DGGITQSPKYLFRKEGQNVTLSCEQNLNHDAMYWYRQDPGQGLRLIYYSQIVNDFQKGDIAEGYSVSREKKESFPLTVTSAQKNPTAFYLCASSIENHSYNEQFFGPGTRLTVL.

The chain combines TRBV2 with TRBJ1-5; D unclear. Trimming removed 6 bases at V and 9 bases at J, with 18 bases between. Germline CDR1 SNHLY, CDR2 FYNNEI. The CDR3 extends over 14 amino acids. The CDR3 loop reads CASSNLIPGRPQHF. In DNA, the CDR3 is TGTGCCAGCAGCAACCTGATCCCGGGTAGGCCCCAGCATTTT. The variable domain in full, completed from reference TRBV2 and TRBJ1-5, reads EPEVTQTPSHQVTQMGQEVILRCVPISNHLYFYWYRQILGQKVEFLVSFYNNEISEKSEIFDDQFSVERPDGSNFTLKIRSTKLEDSAMYFCASSNLIPGRPQHFGDGTRLSIL.

This chain connects TRBV21-1 to TRBJ2-4; the D segment call TRBD2 is taken from the table without a DNA check. TRBV21-1 is termed a pseudogene. There are 12 residues in the CDR3. The chain's CDR3 is CPMGPEGYIQYF. CDR3 nucleotide sequence: TGCCCAATGGGGCCCGAAGGGTACATTCAGTACTTC.

The gene calls are TRBV30 and TRBJ2-5; the D is unclear. The CDR3 is 13 residues long. The germline gives CDR1 GTSNPN, CDR2 SVGIG (reference sequence). The ends were cut back, 1 base at V and 5 bases at J, with 11 bases in the middle. CDR3: CAWSEGIGETQYF. For the CDR3, the DNA is TGTGCCTGGAGTGAAGGGATCGGTGAGACCCAGTACTTC. The full variable domain, completed using reference TRBV30 and TRBJ2-5, is SQTIHQWPATLVQPVGSPLSLECTVEGTSNPNLYWYRQAAGRGLQLLFYSVGIGQISSEVPQNLSASRPQDRQFILSSKKLLLSDSGFYLCAWSEGIGETQYFGPGTRLLVL.

This clonotype was observed a few times. The J gene is TRBJ2-2, the V gene TRBV4-2; D is perhaps TRBD1 (6 bases). The V end lost 1 base, the J end lost 6 bases, and 18 bases lay between the germline ends. The CDR3 extends over 17 amino acids. Germline V gene sequence: CDR1 LGHNA, CDR2 YNFKEQ. CDR3: CASSQGAGTSAPGELFF. The CDR3 DNA reads as TGTGCCAGCAGCCAAGGCGCCGGGACATCTGCCCCCGGGGAGCTGTTTTTT.